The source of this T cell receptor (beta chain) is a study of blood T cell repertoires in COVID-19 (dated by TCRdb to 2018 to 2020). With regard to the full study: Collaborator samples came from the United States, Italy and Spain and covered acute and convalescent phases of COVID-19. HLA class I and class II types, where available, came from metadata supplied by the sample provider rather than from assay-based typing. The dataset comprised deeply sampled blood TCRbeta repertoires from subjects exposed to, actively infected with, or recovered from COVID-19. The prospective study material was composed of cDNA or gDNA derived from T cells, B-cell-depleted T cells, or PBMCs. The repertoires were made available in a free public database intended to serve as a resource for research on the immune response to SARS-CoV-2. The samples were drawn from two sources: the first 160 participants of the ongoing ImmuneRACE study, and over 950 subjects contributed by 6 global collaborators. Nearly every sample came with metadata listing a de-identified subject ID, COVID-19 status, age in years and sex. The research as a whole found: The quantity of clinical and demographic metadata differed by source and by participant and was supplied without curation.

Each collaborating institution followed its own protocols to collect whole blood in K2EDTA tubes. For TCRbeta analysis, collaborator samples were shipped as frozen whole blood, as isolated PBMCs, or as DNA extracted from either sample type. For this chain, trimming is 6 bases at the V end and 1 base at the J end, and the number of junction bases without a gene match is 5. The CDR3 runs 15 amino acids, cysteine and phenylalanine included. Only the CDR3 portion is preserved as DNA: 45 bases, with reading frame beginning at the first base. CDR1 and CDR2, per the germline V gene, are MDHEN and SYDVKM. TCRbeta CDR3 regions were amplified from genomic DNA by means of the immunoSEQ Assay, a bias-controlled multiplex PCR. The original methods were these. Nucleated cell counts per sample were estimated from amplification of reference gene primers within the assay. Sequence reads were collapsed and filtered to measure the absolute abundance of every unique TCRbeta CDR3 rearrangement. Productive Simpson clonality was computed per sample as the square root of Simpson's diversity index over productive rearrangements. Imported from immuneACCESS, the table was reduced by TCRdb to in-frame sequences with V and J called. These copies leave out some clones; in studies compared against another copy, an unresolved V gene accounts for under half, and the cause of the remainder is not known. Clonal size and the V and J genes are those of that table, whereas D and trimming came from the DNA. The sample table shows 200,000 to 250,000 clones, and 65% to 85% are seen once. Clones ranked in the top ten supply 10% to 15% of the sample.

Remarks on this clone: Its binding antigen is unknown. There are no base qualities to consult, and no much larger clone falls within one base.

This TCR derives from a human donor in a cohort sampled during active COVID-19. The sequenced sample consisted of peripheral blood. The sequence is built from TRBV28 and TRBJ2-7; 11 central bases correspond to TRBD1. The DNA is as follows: TGTGCCAGCAGCTATGGGACAGGGGGTTCCTACGAGCAGTACTTC. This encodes CASSYGTGGSYEQYF. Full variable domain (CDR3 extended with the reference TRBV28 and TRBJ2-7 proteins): DVKVTQSSRYLVKRTGEKVFLECVQDMDHENMFWYRQDPGLGLRLIYFSYDVKMKEKGDIPEGYSVSREKKERFSLILESASTNQTSMYLCASSYGTGGSYEQYFGPGTRLTVT.